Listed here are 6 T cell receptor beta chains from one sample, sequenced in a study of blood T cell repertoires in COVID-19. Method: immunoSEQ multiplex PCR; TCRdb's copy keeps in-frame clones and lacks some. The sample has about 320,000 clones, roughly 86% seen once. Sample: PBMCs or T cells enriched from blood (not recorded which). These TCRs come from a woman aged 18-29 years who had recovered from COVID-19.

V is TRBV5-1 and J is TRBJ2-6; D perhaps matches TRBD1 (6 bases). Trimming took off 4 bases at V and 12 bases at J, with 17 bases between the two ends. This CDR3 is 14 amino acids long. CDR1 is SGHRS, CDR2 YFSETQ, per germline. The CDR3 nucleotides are TGCGCCAGCAGCCTTCAGGGGCCGTCCGTCGTCCTGACTTTC. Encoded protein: CASSLQGPSVVLTF. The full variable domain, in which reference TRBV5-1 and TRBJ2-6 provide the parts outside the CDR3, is KAGVTQTPRYLIKTRGQQVTLSCSPISGHRSVSWYQQTPGQGLQFLFEYFSETQRNKGNFPGRFSGRQFSNSRSEMNVSTLELGDSALYLCASSLQGPSVVLTFGAGSRLTVL.

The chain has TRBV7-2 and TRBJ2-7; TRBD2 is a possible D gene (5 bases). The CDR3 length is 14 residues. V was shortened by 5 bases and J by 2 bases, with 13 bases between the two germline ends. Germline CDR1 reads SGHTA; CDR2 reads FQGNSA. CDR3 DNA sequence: TGTGCCAGCAGCGCGAACGACGGGACCTACGAGCAGTACTTC. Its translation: CASSANDGTYEQYF.

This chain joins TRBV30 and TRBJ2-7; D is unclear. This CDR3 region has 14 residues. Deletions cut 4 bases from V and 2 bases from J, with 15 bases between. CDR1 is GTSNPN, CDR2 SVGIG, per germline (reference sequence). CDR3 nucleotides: TGTGCCTGGACTTTTTCCTATCCTACCTACGAGCAGTACTTC. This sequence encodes CAWTFSYPTYEQYF.

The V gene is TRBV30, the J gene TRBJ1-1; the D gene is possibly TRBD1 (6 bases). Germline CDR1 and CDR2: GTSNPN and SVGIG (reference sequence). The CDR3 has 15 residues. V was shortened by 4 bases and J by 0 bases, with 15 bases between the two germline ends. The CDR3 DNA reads TGTGCCTGGAACTCCGGCGGGGGCGTGAACACTGAAGCTTTCTTT. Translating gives CAWNSGGGVNTEAFF.

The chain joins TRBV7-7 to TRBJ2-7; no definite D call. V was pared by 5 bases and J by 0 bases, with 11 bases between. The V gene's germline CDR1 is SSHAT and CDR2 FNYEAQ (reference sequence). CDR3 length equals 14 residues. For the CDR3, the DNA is TGTGCCAGCAGCCCTGGCGAGGCCTCCTACGAGCAGTACTTC. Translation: CASSPGEASYEQYF.

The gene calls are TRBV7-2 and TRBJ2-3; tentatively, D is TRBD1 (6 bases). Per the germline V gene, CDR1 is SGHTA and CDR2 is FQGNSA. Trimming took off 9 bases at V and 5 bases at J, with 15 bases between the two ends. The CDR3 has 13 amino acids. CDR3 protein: CASNAQGRDTQYF. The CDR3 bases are TGTGCCAGTAATGCACAGGGTAGAGATACGCAGTATTTT.